What follows is one T cell receptor (beta chain) and its context. What this receptor recognizes is not known. Base qualities were left out, and no much larger clone turns up one base away. CDR3 length: 13 amino acids, cysteine to phenylalanine. Just CDR3 DNA is preserved here, 39 bases in frame from base 1. V ends up 3 bases short and J 6 bases short, with an unmatched junction base count of 4. The germline V gene gives CDR1 as SGDLS and CDR2 as YYNGEE. Using the deep immunoSEQ assay, TCR CDR3 regions were amplified from genomic DNA by multiplex PCR. Genomic DNA extracted from each cell subset was distributed evenly over all wells of several immunoSEQ 96-well plates, and each plate served as one replicate. For sorted subsets, about 200 ng genomic DNA, equal to some 28,000 T cell genomes, was loaded into each replicate PCR. Purified libraries were quantified with a Qubit 3.0 fluorometer, sized on a Bioanalyzer 2100, and re-quantified with the KAPA Library Quantification kit. Every immunoSEQ 96-well plate was sequenced on a dedicated single-read 150-cycle Illumina NextSeq 550 flow cell. In the paper's pipeline: The immunoSEQ output contained only junctional sequences without quality scores, so filtering could not match that applied to full-length reads. Sequences were annotated with PyIR, a Python wrapper for IgBLAST v1.9, and V/J genes and CDR3 were assigned using IMGT germline references. Any read was removed if the V/J assignment was weak (E-value above 1e-6), the CDR3 was missing, or the read contained stop codons, out-of-frame junctions, or ambiguous translated residues. V3J clonotypes were defined as sequences sharing the same inferred V gene, J gene, and CDR3 amino acid sequence. Percentage overlap between repertoires was computed as shared unique clonotypes divided by the size of the smaller repertoire. Richness of each repertoire was evaluated using RTK rarefaction, the Chao1 estimator, and Recon v2.1 estimates of unobserved clonotypes. OLGA was used to compute generation probabilities for all TCRbeta clonotypes that the gDNA method yielded from a few donors. Drawn from immuneACCESS, this table holds only the in-frame rearrangements with V and J called that TCRdb kept. Clones are partly lost; checked studies trace under half to an unresolved V gene and leave the rest unexplained. That table gives V, J and clone size, and the DNA gave D and trimming. The sample has under 350,000 clones on record, roughly 91% of them singletons. The ten top clones hold 15% to 20% of the sample.

The sample is drawn from a study of shared clonotypes between healthy human individuals (dated by TCRdb to the early 2020s). At the level of the whole study: A couple of women and a few men aged 18 to 49 years were included in the cohort. To estimate repertoire size and how much clonotypes are shared between individuals, the study performed deep sequencing of blood TCR repertoires from a handful of healthy adults. Per donor, three plates each were used for CD4 naive and CD4 memory, two for CD8 naive, and one for CD8 memory. To increase sequencing depth and limit assay-specific biases, different laboratories used diverse techniques to prepare libraries and sequence TCR repertoires. Leukapheresis yielded between about 0.94 and 8.9 billion PBMCs per donor.

What the research found in general, with its limitations: Sampling was limited to blood, and TCR repertoires in tissue likely differ from TCR repertoires in blood. Pairwise subsampling led to the expectation that sequencing depth would affect the degree of clonotype sharing among donors. Because the study included only a small number of donors, the genetic and exposure-history diversity represented was limited. Compared with non-shared clonotypes, clonotypes shared by all four sorted-subset donors had higher generation probabilities. When a handful of donors were compared, the shared fraction of clonotypes was 5% to 6.5% for naive CD4, roughly 3.3% for naive CD8, 2% to 2.5% for memory CD4, and less than 0.5% for memory CD8. Even with the large sequencing depth, rarefaction of the sorted-subset datasets indicated that sequencing was incomplete. Larger estimated clonotype richness was generally found for naive subsets than for memory subsets.

The donors were healthy, HIV-negative adults who had no recently reported acute infections or vaccinations. Every donor was a Caucasian adult living in Nashville, Tennessee, USA. CD8 memory samples combined magnetically selected CD45RO+ cells with CCR7-negative CD45RA+ effector memory (TemRA) cells. Blood was collected by leukapheresis, and PBMCs were isolated by Ficoll-Histopaque density gradient centrifugation and then cryopreserved in liquid nitrogen vapor phase. Purity and quantity of every magnetically sorted T cell population were checked by analytical flow cytometry. Genomic DNA was isolated from every sorted fraction and measured by UV absorbance on a Nanodrop 2000c.

The source is a man between 18 and 29 years old in good health. Sequenced: memory CD8+ T cells sorted from blood. The cell subset or site label, read with the paper, signifies: CD45RO+ cells pooled with CCR7-negative TemRA cells. Recombination connected TRBV9 to TRBJ2-3; 7 bases in the middle match TRBD2. The encoded CDR3 is CASSGGSPDTQYF. The DNA sequence is given as TGTGCCAGCAGCGGCGGGAGTCCCGATACGCAGTATTTT.